The 13 T cell receptor beta chains reported below all come from one sample, sequenced in a study of blood T cell repertoires in COVID-19. Assay used: immunoSEQ multiplex PCR; TCRdb lists only in-frame clones, some missing. The table includes about 220,000 clones, around four fifths detected once. Sequencing input: PBMCs or T cells enriched from blood (not recorded which). These receptors were obtained from a woman in her forties or fifties who had been exposed to COVID-19.

CDR3 nucleotides: TGTGCCAGCAGTTGGGCAGGGGAGGGCTATGGCTACACCTTC. The encoded protein is CASSWAGEGYGYTF. This chain joins TRBV27 and TRBJ1-2; TRBD1 might be the D (6 bases). This CDR3 is 14 amino acids long. CDR1 MNHEY and CDR2 SMNVEV come from the germline V gene (reference sequence). V shed 4 bases and J shed 4 bases, with 13 bases lying between them.

V usage is TRBV19 and J usage is TRBJ1-4; 9 positions agree with TRBD1. CDR3 length: 16 residues. In germline, CDR1 is LNHDA, CDR2 SQIVND (reference sequence). The V segment lost 5 bases and the J segment 2 bases; nucleotides outside the gene matches: 6. The CDR3 region has the DNA TGTGCCAGTAGTTTACAGGGGGCCGTTACTAATGAAAAACTGTTTTTT. Protein sequence: CASSLQGAVTNEKLFF.

The chain has TRBV25-1 and TRBJ1-1, with 7 bases that match TRBD1. Per germline, CDR1 MGHDK and CDR2 SYGVNS. The CDR3 has 15 residues. V shed 4 bases, J shed 5 bases, and the junction held 10 bases outside the gene matches. The CDR3 loop reads CASSAATGKRTEAFF. The CDR3 coding sequence is TGTGCCAGCAGTGCCGCGACAGGGAAAAGGACTGAAGCTTTCTTT.

The chain uses TRBV18 and TRBJ2-2; D might be TRBD1 (5 bases). The V end was cut by 6 bases, the J end by 9 bases, with 14 bases between. CDR1 and CDR2 from the germline V gene are KGHSH and LQKENI. This CDR3 has 13 residues. In nucleotides, the CDR3 is TGTGCCAGCTCGCCCGACAGTCGCCGGGAGCTGTTTTTT. Encoded protein: CASSPDSRRELFF.

V gene TRBV7-9 combines with J gene TRBJ2-2; D possibly corresponds to TRBD1 (5 bases). The V and J ends lost 6 bases and 1 base respectively, with 21 bases between them. CDR3 length: 18 amino acids. The germline gives CDR1 SEHNR, CDR2 FQNEAQ (reference sequence). DNA for the CDR3: TGTGCCAGCAGACAACAGGCCTCCAGCACAGGGAACACCGGGGAGCTGTTTTTT. The encoded protein is CASRQQASSTGNTGELFF.

The rearrangement links TRBV15 to TRBJ1-3, with unresolved D. The germline V and J ends were trimmed by 1 base and 7 bases, with 14 bases remaining between them. Germline CDR1 and CDR2: LNHNV and YYDKDF (reference sequence). The CDR3 covers 15 residues. This chain's CDR3 is CATSRGGTSGNTIYF. In DNA form, the CDR3 reads TGTGCCACCAGCAGAGGAGGAACGTCGGGGAACACCATATATTTT. Together with reference TRBV15 and TRBJ1-3, the CDR3 gives the full variable domain: DAMVIQNPRYQVTQFGKPVTLSCSQTLNHNVMYWYQQKSSQAPKLLFHYYDKDFNNEADTPDNFQSRRPNTSFCFLDIRSPGLGDTAMYLCATSRGGTSGNTIYFGEGSWLTVV.

The chain has TRBV7-8 and TRBJ1-2; possibly TRBD1 for D (5 bases). This CDR3 has 11 residues. V was trimmed by 10 bases and J by 8 bases, leaving 14 bases between them. Germline-derived CDR1 and CDR2 are SGHVS and FQNEAQ. The chain's CDR3 is CATLGGRGYTF. Written as DNA, the CDR3 is TGTGCCACCTTGGGGGGACGGGGCTACACCTTC.

V gene TRBV6-6 combines with J gene TRBJ2-2, with 15 nucleotides matching TRBD2. V trimming: 5 bases; J trimming: 3 bases; junction bases outside the gene matches: 13. Germline V CDR1 and CDR2: MNHNY, SVGAGI (reference sequence). This CDR3 region has 20 residues. CDR3 DNA sequence: TGTGCCAGCAGTCCCTTGCCCGGACTAGCGGGGGGGTACGACACCGGGGAGCTGTTTTTT. This codes for CASSPLPGLAGGYDTGELFF.

This sequence joins TRBV9 and TRBJ1-2; 8 bases align to TRBD1. The ends lost 4 bases at V and 4 bases at J; junction bases unmatched: 6. Looked up from germline, CDR1 is SGDLS and CDR2 is YYNGEE. There are 14 residues in the CDR3. The CDR3 nucleotides read TGTGCCAGCAGCCCCCGGACAGGGAGCTATGGCTACACCTTC. Translated, it gives CASSPRTGSYGYTF.

The chain is built from TRBV7-9 and TRBJ2-7, with 9 positions matching TRBD1. Trimming cost V 5 bases and J 0 bases; bases outside gene matches: 8. Germline lookup yields CDR1 SEHNR and CDR2 FQNEAQ (reference sequence). The CDR3 totals 16 residues. The CDR3 nucleotides read TGTGCCAGCAGCACGGACAGGGGAAGGGCCTCCTACGAGCAGTACTTC. It is translated as CASSTDRGRASYEQYF.

V and J are TRBV6-5 and TRBJ1-1; 8 nucleotides match TRBD1. The CDR3 consists of 16 residues. Losses at the gene ends were 1 base for V and 5 bases for J; bases not matched to a gene: 9. Germline CDR1 reads MNHEY; CDR2 reads SVGAGI. The CDR3 protein is CASSYWLGQAETEAFF. The CDR3 nucleotides read TGTGCCAGCAGTTACTGGCTGGGACAGGCGGAGACTGAAGCTTTCTTT.

As for this clone: A junction boundary mismatches the germline segment, possibly from a read error. CDR3 protein: CASSSPGALPGF. DNA for the CDR3: TGTGCCAGCAGTTCCCCCGGAGCCCTCCCCGGTTTT. V gene TRBV28 combines with J gene TRBJ1-4; D remains ambiguous. In germline, CDR1 is MDHEN, CDR2 SYDVKM. CDR3 length: 12 amino acids.

In its sample, this clone was seen once. V gene TRBV2 combines with J gene TRBJ1-3; D is possibly TRBD1 (5 bases). The CDR3 length is 15 residues. Between the trimmed V and J ends, which lost 6 bases and 0 bases, there was a span of 12 bases. Germline CDR1 SNHLY, CDR2 FYNNEI. The CDR3 loop is CASRETGLSGNTIYF. The CDR3 DNA reads as TGTGCCAGCAGAGAAACAGGCCTCTCTGGAAACACCATATATTTT.